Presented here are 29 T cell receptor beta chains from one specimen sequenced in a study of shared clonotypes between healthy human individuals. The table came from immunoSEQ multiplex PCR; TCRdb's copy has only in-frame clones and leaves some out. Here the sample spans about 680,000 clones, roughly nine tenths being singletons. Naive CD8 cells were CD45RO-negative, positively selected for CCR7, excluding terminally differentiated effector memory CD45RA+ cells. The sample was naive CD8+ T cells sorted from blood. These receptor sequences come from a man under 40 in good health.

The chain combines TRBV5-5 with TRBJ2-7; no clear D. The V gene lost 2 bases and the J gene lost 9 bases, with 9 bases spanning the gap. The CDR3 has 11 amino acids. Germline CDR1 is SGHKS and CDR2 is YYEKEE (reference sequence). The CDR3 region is CASSLIDGQYF. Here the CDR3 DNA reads TGTGCCAGCAGCTTAATAGATGGGCAGTACTTC.

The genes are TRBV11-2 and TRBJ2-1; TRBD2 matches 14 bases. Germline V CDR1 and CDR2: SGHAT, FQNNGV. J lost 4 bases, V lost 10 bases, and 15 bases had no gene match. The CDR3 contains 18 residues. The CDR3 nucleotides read TGTGCCACGGATGGACTAGCGGGAGGAGGTAGGGGTTACAATGAGCAGTTCTTC. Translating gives CATDGLAGGGRGYNEQFF.

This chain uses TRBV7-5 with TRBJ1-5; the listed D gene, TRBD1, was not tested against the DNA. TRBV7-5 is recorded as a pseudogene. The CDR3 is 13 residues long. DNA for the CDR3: TGTGCCAGAAGCTTTGGGGGCAGGCAGCCCCAGCATTTT. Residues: CARSFGGRQPQHF.

The CDR3 protein is CSVLGAGTDTQYF. CDR3 bases: TGCAGCGTTCTAGGGGCTGGCACAGATACGCAGTATTTT. This chain joins TRBV29-1 and TRBJ2-3; weak D call: TRBD1 (5 bases). The germline V gene has CDR1 SQVTM and CDR2 ANQGSEA. Trimming stripped 5 bases from V and 1 base from J, with 10 bases between. The CDR3 sequence is 13 residues long.

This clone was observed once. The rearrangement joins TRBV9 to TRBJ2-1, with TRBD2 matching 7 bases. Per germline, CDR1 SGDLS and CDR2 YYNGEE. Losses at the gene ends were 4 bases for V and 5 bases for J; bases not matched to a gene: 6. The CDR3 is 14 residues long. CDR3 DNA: TGTGCCAGCAGCACACACGGGACTAACAATGAGCAGTTCTTC. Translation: CASSTHGTNNEQFF.

CDR3 coding DNA: TGTGCCAGCAGCTTAAGTCAGCGAGAAGAGACCCAGTACTTC. It specifies CASSLSQREETQYF. The V call is TRBV7-2, the J call TRBJ2-5; no reliable D call. This CDR3 spans 14 amino acids. Trimming left V 2 bases short and J 3 bases short, with 10 bases between. CDR1 and CDR2 (germline): SGHTA, FQGNSA.

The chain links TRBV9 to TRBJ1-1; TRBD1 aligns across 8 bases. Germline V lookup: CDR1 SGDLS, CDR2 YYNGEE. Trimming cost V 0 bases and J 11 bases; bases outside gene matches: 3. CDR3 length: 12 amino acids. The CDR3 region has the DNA TGTGCCAGCAGCGTAGCAGGGGACAGGGCTTTCTTT. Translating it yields CASSVAGDRAFF. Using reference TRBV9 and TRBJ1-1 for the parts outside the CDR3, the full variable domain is DSGVTQTPKHLITATGQRVTLRCSPRSGDLSVYWYQQSLDQGLQFLIQYYNGEERAKGNILERFSAQQFPDLHSELNLSSLELGDSALYFCASSVAGDRAFFGQGTRLTVV.

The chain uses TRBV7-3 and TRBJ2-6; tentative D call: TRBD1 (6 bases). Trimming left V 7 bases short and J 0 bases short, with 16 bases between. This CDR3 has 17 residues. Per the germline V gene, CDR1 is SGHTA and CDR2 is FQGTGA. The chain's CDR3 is CASTVTGPSSGANVLTF. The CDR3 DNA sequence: TGTGCCAGCACCGTGACAGGACCGAGCTCTGGGGCCAACGTCCTGACTTTC.

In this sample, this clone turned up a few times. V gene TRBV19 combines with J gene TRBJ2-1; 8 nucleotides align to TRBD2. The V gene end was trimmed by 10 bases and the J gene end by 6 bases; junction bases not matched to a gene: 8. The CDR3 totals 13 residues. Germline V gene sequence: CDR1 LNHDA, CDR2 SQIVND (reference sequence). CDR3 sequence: CATLGLVGNEQFF. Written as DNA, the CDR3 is TGTGCCACCTTGGGACTAGTTGGCAATGAGCAGTTCTTC.

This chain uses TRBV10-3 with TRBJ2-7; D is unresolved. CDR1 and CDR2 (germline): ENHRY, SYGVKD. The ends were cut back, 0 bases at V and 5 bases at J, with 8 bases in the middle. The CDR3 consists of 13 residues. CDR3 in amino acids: CAISESKANEQYF. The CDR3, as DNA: TGTGCCATCAGTGAGTCGAAGGCCAACGAGCAGTACTTC.

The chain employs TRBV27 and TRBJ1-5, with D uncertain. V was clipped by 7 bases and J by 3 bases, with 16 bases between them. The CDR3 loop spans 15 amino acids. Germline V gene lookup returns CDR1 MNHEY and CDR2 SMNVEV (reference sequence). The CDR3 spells CASTVLTAYNQPQHF. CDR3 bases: TGTGCCAGCACCGTGCTAACTGCTTACAATCAGCCCCAGCATTTT.

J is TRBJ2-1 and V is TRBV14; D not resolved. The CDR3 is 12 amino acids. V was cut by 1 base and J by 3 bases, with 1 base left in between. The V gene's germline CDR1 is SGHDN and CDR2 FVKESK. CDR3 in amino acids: CASSQGYNEQFF. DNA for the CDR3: TGTGCCAGCAGCCAAGGCTACAATGAGCAGTTCTTC.

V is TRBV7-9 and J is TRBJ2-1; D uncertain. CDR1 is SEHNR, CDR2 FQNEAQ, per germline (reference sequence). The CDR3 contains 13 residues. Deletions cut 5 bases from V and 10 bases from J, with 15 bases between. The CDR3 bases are TGTGCCAGCAGCCCGCCACTACTCCCCGAGCAGTTCTTC. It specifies CASSPPLLPEQFF.

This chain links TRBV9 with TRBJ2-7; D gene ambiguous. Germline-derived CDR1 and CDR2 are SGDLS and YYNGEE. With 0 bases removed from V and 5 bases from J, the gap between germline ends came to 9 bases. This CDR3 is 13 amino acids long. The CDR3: CASSVGFVNEQYF. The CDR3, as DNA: TGTGCCAGCAGCGTAGGATTCGTGAACGAGCAGTACTTC.

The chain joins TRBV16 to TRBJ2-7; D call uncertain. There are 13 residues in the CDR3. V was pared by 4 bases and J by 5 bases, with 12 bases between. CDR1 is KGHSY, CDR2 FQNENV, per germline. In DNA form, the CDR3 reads TGTGCCAGCAGCCGATCAGGTGACGACGAGCAGTACTTC. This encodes CASSRSGDDEQYF.

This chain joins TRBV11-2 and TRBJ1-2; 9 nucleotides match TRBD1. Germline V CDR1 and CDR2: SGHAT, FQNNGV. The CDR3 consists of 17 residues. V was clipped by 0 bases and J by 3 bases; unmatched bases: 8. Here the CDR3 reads CASSLDPGTGLYYGYTF. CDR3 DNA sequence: TGTGCCAGCAGCTTAGATCCCGGGACAGGGCTCTACTATGGCTACACCTTC.

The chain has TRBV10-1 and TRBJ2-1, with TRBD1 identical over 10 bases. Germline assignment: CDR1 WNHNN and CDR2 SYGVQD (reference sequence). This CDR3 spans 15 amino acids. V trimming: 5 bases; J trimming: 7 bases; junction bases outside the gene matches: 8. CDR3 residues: CASSQSTGGTNEQFF. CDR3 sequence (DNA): TGCGCCAGCAGTCAATCGACAGGGGGCACGAATGAGCAGTTCTTC.

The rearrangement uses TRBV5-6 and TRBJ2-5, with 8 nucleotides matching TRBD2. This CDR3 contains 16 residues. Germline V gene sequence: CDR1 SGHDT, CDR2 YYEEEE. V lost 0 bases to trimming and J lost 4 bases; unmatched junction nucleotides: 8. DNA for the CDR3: TGTGCCAGCAGCTTGGATCCAGCGGGAGTTCGAGAGACCCAGTACTTC. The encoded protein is CASSLDPAGVRETQYF.

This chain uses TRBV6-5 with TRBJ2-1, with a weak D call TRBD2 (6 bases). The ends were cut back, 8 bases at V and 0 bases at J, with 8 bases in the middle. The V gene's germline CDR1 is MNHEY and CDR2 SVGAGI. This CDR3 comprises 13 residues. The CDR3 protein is CASGGSSYNEQFF. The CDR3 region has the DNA TGTGCCAGCGGGGGGAGCTCCTACAATGAGCAGTTCTTC.

The CDR3: CASSLVGGADQPQHF. CDR3 DNA: TGTGCCAGCAGCTTAGTGGGGGGGGCAGATCAGCCCCAGCATTTT. This sequence joins TRBV7-2 and TRBJ1-5, with D perhaps TRBD1 (6 bases). Trimming took off 1 base at V and 5 bases at J, with 12 bases between the two ends. The CDR3 loop spans 15 amino acids. Germline loops: CDR1 SGHTA, CDR2 FQGNSA.

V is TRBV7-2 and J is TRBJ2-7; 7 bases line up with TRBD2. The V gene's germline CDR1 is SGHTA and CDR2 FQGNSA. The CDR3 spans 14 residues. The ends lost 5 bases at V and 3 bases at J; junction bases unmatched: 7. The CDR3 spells CASSHAASGYEQYF. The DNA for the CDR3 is TGTGCCAGCAGCCACGCGGCTAGCGGCTACGAGCAGTACTTC. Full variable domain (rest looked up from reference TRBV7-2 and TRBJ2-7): GAGVSQSPSNKVTEKGKDVELRCDPISGHTALYWYRQSLGQGLEFLIYFQGNSAPDKSGLPSDRFSAERTGGSVSTLTIQRTQQEDSAVYLCASSHAASGYEQYFGPGTRLTVT.

CDR3 region: CASSERAQGYSYNEQFF. The CDR3 DNA is TGTGCCAGCAGCGAGAGAGCACAGGGCTACTCCTACAATGAGCAGTTCTTC. The chain combines TRBV5-6 with TRBJ2-1; TRBD1 might be the D (6 bases). The CDR3 extends over 17 amino acids. Per the germline V gene, CDR1 is SGHDT and CDR2 is YYEEEE. Between the trimmed V and J ends, which lost 4 bases and 0 bases, there was a span of 17 bases.

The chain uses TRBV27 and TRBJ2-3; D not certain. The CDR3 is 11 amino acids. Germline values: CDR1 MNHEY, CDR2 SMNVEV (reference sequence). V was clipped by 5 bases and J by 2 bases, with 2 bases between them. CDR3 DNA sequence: TGTGCCAGCAGTGACACAGATACGCAGTATTTT. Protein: CASSDTDTQYF.

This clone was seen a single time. The DNA of the CDR3 is TGTGCCAGCAGCTTAGGTCCAGCGGGAGCGAACGAGCAGTACTTC. The encoded protein is CASSLGPAGANEQYF. The chain links TRBV11-2 to TRBJ2-7, with 8 bases that match TRBD2. Germline trimming cut 1 base from V and 5 bases from J; bases unmatched to any gene: 7. The CDR3 has 15 residues. Germline values: CDR1 SGHAT, CDR2 FQNNGV.

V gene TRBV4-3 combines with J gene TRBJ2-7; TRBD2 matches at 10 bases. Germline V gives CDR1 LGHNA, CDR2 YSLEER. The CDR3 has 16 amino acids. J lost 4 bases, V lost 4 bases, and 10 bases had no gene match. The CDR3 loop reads CASSPSPSGGGYEQYF. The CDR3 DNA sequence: TGCGCCAGCAGCCCCTCCCCCAGCGGGGGGGGGTACGAGCAGTACTTC.

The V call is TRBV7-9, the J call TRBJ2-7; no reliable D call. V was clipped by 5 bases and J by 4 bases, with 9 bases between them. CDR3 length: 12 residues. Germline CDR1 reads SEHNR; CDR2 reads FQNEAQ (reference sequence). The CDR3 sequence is CASSIRSYEQYF. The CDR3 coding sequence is TGTGCCAGCAGCATCAGAAGTTACGAGCAGTACTTC.

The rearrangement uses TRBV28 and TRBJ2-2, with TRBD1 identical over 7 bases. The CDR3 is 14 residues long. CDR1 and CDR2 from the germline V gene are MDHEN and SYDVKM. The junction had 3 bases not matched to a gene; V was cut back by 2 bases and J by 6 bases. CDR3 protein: CASSLQGVAGELFF. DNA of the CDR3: TGTGCCAGCAGTTTACAGGGGGTCGCCGGGGAGCTGTTTTTT.

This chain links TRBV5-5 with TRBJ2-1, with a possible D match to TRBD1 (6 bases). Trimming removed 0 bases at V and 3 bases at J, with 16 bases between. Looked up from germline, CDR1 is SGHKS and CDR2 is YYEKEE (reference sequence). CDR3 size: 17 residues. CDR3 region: CASSLASGATLYNEQFF. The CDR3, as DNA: TGTGCCAGCAGCTTGGCGTCAGGGGCGACTCTCTACAATGAGCAGTTCTTC. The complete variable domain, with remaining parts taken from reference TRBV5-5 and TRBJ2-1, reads DAGVTQSPTHLIKTRGQQVTLRCSPISGHKSVSWYQQVLGQGPQFIFQYYEKEERGRGNFPDRFSARQFPNYSSELNVNALLLGDSALYLCASSLASGATLYNEQFFGPGTRLTVL.

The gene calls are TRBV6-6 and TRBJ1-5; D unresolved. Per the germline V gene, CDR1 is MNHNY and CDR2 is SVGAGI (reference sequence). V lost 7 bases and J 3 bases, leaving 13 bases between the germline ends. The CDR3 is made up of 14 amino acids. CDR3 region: CASNPWRDNQPQHF. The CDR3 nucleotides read TGTGCCAGCAATCCGTGGAGGGACAATCAGCCCCAGCATTTT.